These T cell receptor beta chains were read from a single sample in a study of beta chain features in type 1 diabetes. Sequencing was performed with immunoSEQ multiplex PCR; in TCRdb, only in-frame clones are kept and a portion is missing. The sample shows 300,000 or so clones, less than 9.5% of them seen only once. The sample consisted of central memory CD4+ T cells from blood. The receptors were sampled from a woman under 30 in good health. The CDR3 runs from the conserved cysteine through the conserved F or W. Fields, in order: D gene, J gene, clone size, V gene, CDR3 DNA, CDR3 protein. The D gene is left open where the match is weak. Some rows have no size entry. The others give once, few or many, or a class for an expanded clone.

>-|TRBJ1-1|few|TRBV2
TGTGCCAGCAGTGAAGTTCAGGGGTACACTGAAGCTTTCTTT
CASSEVQGYTEAFF
>-|TRBJ1-2|-|TRBV7-2
TGTGCCAGCAGCTCCCGTTTCTATGGCTACACCTTC
CASSSRFYGYTF
>-|TRBJ1-5|few|TRBV6-6
TGTGCCAGCAGTTACACAGGCCAAAGCAATCAGCCCCAGCATTTT
CASSYTGQSNQPQHF
>-|TRBJ2-7|few|TRBV7-9
TGTGCCAGCAGCCCGAAGGGGGTTTCCTACGAGCAGTACTTC
CASSPKGVSYEQYF
>TRBD2|TRBJ2-3|-|TRBV5-1
TGCGCCAGCAGCTCGGGACTAGCGATCACAGATACGCAGTATTTT
CASSSGLAITDTQYF
>TRBD2|TRBJ2-7|few|TRBV5-1
TGCGCCAGCAGCTACGCTAGCGGACACTACGAGCAGTACTTC
CASSYASGHYEQYF
>-|TRBJ1-4|-|TRBV7-9
TGTGCCAGCAGCTCCGGGGCAGCCAAAAATGAAAAACTGTTTTTT
CASSSGAAKNEKLFF
>-|TRBJ2-3|few|TRBV16
TGTGCCAGCAGCCCAGGGATCACAGATACGCAGTATTTT
CASSPGITDTQYF
>TRBD2|TRBJ2-1|few|TRBV19
TGTGCCAGTAGTAAGGCGGGGGATGAGCAGTTCTTC
CASSKAGDEQFF
>-|TRBJ2-7|few|TRBV18
TGTGCCAGCTCACCACCGAACAGGGGAGGCGAGCAGTACTTC
CASSPPNRGGEQYF
>TRBD1|TRBJ2-1|-|TRBV6-1
TGTGCCAGCAGTGTGGACAGGGGGCAGGGTGAGCAGTTCTTC
CASSVDRGQGEQFF
>TRBD2|TRBJ2-3|few|TRBV19
TGTGCCAGTAGTCCGCGAGCGGGAGCGCAGTATTTT
CASSPRAGAQYF
>-|TRBJ2-7|many|TRBV18
TGTGCCAGCTCACCACCCGGGTCCGAGCAGTACTTC
CASSPPGSEQYF
>TRBD1|TRBJ1-2|few|TRBV2
TGTGCCAGCAGTGTCCAGGGGGCGTATGGCTACACCTTC
CASSVQGAYGYTF
>TRBD2|TRBJ2-7|-|TRBV18
TGTGCCAGCTCACCACCGGGGGGGATTGGCGGTTACGAGCAGTACTTC
CASSPPGGIGGYEQYF
>TRBD1|TRBJ1-5|few|TRBV18
TGTGCCAGCTCCCTTGGGACAGGAAGACAGCCCCAGCATTTT
CASSLGTGRQPQHF
>TRBD2|TRBJ2-2|many|TRBV10-3
TGTGCCATCAGTGAGTCTTTTGGCGGGAGGACCGGGGAGCTGTTTTTT
CAISESFGGRTGELFF